This entry lists 9 T cell receptor beta chains sequenced from one sample in a study of spatial heterogeneity in lung cancer. TCRdb called the 5' RACE reads again in MiXCR, with one record for every CDR3 protein. The table records tens of thousands of distinct CDR3 sequences, roughly 12% of them present only once. The time point denotes: sample taken at primary tumor resection. Sequencing of whole RNA from tumor, nontumor lung or frozen PBMC involved no sorting. The specimen comprised PBMCs, sampled at surgery. Source of these receptors: a male donor with early-stage non-small cell lung cancer.

This clonotype was counted ten times or more. The J gene is TRBJ1-5, the V gene TRBV12-3 or TRBV12-4, with D tentatively TRBD1 (5 bases). V was clipped by 4 bases and J by 3 bases, with 10 bases between them. This CDR3 is 14 amino acids long. The CDR3 loop reads CASSWGDLNQPQHF. For the CDR3, the DNA is TGTGCCAGCAGTTGGGGGGACCTCAATCAGCCCCAGCATTTT.

This clonotype was seen a few times. The chain employs TRBV28 and TRBJ1-5; the match to TRBD1 covers 7 bases. The CDR3 contains 15 residues. Germline V gene lookup returns CDR1 MDHEN and CDR2 SYDVKM. Trimming took 3 bases from V and 4 from J; bases not matched to a gene: 6. The CDR3 sequence is CASSFYGQANQPQHF. The CDR3 region has the DNA TGTGCCAGCAGTTTCTACGGACAGGCGAATCAGCCCCAGCATTTT.

The chain uses TRBV11-2 and TRBJ2-5; perhaps TRBD1 as D (6 bases). Per the germline V gene, CDR1 is SGHAT and CDR2 is FQNNGV. Trimming cost V 5 bases and J 9 bases, with 25 bases left between them. This CDR3 contains 16 residues. CDR3 region: CASSNPDSWSFGAQYF. CDR3 DNA: TGTGCCAGCAGCAACCCGGACAGTTGGTCGTTCGGAGCCCAGTACTTC.

This chain connects TRBV29-1 to TRBJ1-1; TRBD1 is a possible D gene (6 bases). The V gene lost 6 bases and the J gene lost 0 bases, with 11 bases spanning the gap. Germline assignment: CDR1 SQVTM and CDR2 ANQGSEA. This CDR3 spans 13 amino acids. The CDR3 loop is CSVLTGMNTEAFF. In DNA form, the CDR3 reads TGCAGCGTCCTGACAGGAATGAACACTGAAGCTTTCTTT.

This chain links TRBV7-2 with TRBJ1-1; 10 bases match TRBD1. The CDR3 loop spans 18 amino acids. Losses at the gene ends were 5 bases for V and 0 bases for J; bases not matched to a gene: 12. Germline V CDR1 and CDR2: SGHTA, FQGNSA. The CDR3 DNA reads TGTGCCAGCAGCCCGAACCCCGGGACAGGGGAGCTGAACACTGAAGCTTTCTTT. Amino acid sequence: CASSPNPGTGELNTEAFF.

This clonotype was recorded a few times. The junction differs from germline at one of its ends, possibly a read error. V usage is TRBV6-1 and J usage is TRBJ2-3; no reliable D call. The germline V gene has CDR1 MNHNS and CDR2 SASEGT. CDR3 length: 11 amino acids. As DNA, the CDR3 is TGTGCCAGCAGTAAAGCAGATACGCAGTATTTT. This gives the protein CASSKADTQYF.

J is TRBJ2-3 and V is TRBV20-1, with 8 bases fitting TRBD1. The trim removed 5 bases at V and 1 base at J, leaving 8 bases unmatched. CDR1 DFQATT and CDR2 SNEGSKA come from the germline V gene (reference sequence). The CDR3 totals 15 residues. The CDR3 sequence is CSAGSGRGRTDTQYF. CDR3 sequence (DNA): TGCAGTGCTGGAAGCGGCAGGGGGCGCACAGATACGCAGTATTTT.

The chain has TRBV7-9 and TRBJ2-5; D is uncertain. Germline V gives CDR1 SEHNR, CDR2 FQNEAQ (reference sequence). With 5 bases removed from V and 4 bases from J, the gap between germline ends came to 11 bases. There are 13 residues in the CDR3. The CDR3, as DNA: TGTGCCAGCAGCCAAGTCGGTGGAGAGACCCAGTACTTC. Its protein product is CASSQVGGETQYF.

This clonotype came up a few times. This rearrangement joins TRBV6-5 to TRBJ2-7; 8 bases agree with TRBD1. The CDR3 spans 15 residues. V trimming: 6 bases; J trimming: 1 base; junction bases outside the gene matches: 8. Germline CDR1 MNHEY, CDR2 SVGAGI. The chain's CDR3 is CASSLDREPSYEQYF. In DNA, the CDR3 is TGTGCCAGCAGCTTGGACAGGGAACCGTCCTACGAGCAGTACTTC.